Sequencing of this T cell receptor beta chain was carried out in a study of cytomegalovirus exposure and HLA in healthy donors. Study-wide findings and caveats: Upon later analysis, TCR association rates were observed to vary by HLA locus, being highest for DRB1 and lowest for HLA-C.

PCR amplification relied on 60 Vbeta primers (plus 13 Jbeta primers). This table comes from immunoSEQ multiplex PCR, and its TCRdb copy is limited to in-frame clones, with some not included. The sample carries approximately 290,000 clones, 80% recorded once. Remarks on this clone: The antigen remains undetermined.

J was trimmed by 7 bases and V by 4 bases; bases with no gene match: 3. The germline gives CDR1 MDHEN, CDR2 SYDVKM. CDR3 length: 14 residues. This sequence originates from a girl aged 2-10 years in good health and CMV-seronegative. What was sequenced was PBMCs. The chain combines TRBV28 with TRBJ2-1; 11 nucleotides match TRBD1. CDR3 DNA sequence: TGTGCCAGCAGTTGGACAGGGGGCAGAAATGAGCAGTTCTTC. Translation gives CASSWTGGRNEQFF.